The source of this TCR beta chain is a study of identical twins. A single record per CDR3 protein comes from TCRdb applying MiXCR to the 5' RACE reads. The sample lists 690,000 or so distinct CDR3 sequences, around 5.7% occurring once. This clonotype occurred many times. What it binds is unknown. Per the germline V gene, CDR1 is SSHAT and CDR2 is FNYEAQ (reference sequence). The V and J ends lost 5 bases and 7 bases, in that order; junction bases with no gene match: 6. The CDR3 is made up of 15 amino acids. Study results and caveats: Instead of following the same donors, the conclusions were based on cross-sectional statistical analysis.

Sequenced input: naive T cells sorted from blood. The receptor was isolated from a man aged 18 to 30 in good health. This chain uses TRBV7-7 with TRBJ2-2; TRBD1 matches at 11 bases. The CDR3 DNA reads as TGTGCCAGCAGCAGGACAGGGGGCTTGGTCGGGGAGCTGTTTTTT. It specifies CASSRTGGLVGELFF.